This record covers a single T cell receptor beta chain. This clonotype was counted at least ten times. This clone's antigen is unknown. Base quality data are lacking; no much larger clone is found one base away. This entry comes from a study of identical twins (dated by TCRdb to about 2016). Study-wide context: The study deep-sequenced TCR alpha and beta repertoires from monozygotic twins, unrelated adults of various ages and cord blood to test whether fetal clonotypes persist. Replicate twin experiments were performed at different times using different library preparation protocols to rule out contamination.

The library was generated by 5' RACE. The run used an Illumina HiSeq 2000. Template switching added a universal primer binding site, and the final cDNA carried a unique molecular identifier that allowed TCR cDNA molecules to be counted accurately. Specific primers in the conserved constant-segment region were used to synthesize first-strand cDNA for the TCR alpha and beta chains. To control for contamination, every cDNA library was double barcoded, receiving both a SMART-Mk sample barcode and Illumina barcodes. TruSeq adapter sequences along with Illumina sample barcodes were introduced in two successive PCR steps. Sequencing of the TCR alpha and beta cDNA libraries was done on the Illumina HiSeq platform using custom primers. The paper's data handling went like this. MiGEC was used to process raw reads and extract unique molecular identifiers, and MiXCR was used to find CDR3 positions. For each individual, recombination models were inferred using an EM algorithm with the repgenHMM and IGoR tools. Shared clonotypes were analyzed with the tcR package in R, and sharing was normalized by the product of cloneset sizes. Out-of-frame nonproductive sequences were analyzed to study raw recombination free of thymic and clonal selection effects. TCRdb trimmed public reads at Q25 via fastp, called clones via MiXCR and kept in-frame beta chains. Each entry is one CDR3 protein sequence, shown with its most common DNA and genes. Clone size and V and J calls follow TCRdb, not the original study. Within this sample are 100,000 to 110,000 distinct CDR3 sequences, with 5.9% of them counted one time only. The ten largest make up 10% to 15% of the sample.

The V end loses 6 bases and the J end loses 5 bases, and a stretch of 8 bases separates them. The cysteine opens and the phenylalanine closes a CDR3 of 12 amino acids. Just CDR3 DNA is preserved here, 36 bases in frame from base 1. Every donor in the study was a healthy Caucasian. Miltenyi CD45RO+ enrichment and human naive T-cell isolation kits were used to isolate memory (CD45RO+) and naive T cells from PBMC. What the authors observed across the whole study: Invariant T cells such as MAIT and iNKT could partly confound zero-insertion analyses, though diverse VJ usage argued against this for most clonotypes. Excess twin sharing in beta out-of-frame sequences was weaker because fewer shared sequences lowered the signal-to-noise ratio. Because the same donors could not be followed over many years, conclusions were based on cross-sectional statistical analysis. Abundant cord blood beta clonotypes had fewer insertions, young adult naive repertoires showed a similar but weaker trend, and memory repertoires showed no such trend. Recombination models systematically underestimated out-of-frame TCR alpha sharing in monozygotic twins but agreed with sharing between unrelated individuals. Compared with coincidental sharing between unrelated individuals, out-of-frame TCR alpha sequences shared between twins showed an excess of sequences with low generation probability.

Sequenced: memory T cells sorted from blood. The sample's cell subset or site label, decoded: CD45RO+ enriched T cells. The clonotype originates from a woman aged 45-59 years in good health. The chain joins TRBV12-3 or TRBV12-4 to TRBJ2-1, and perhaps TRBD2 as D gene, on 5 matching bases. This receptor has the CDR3 CASRDFNNEQFF. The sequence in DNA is TGTGCCAGCAGGGACTTTAACAATGAGCAGTTCTTC.